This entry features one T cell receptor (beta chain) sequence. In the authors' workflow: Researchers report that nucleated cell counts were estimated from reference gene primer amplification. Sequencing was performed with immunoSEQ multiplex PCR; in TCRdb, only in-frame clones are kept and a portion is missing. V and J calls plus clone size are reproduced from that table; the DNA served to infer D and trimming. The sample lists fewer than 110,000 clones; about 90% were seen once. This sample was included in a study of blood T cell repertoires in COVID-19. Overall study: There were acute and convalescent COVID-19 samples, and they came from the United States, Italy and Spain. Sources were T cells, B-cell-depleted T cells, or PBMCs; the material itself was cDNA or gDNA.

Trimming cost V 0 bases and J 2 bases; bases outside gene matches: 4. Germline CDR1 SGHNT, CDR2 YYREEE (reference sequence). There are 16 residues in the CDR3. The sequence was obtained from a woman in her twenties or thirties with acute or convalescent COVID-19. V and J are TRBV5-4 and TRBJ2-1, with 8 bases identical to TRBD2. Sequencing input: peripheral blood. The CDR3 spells CASSLASGGTYNEQFF. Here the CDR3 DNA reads TGTGCCAGCAGCTTGGCCAGCGGGGGTACCTACAATGAGCAGTTCTTC.